The 24 T cell receptor beta chains below were found in one sample sequenced in a study of molecular identifiers for immune sequencing clone quantification. TCRdb ran MiXCR on the PCR reads and lists one entry per CDR3 protein. Of about 53,000 distinct CDR3 sequences listed, roughly 38% are singletons. The sequenced material came from naive CD8+ T cells from blood, with Jurkat cell RNA spiked in. Subset denoted: FACS-sorted CD8+CD4-CCR7+CD45RA+ naive T cells. The origin of the receptors is a human donor in good health. Some libraries in this study had Jurkat cell RNA spiked in.

Concerning this clonotype: A much larger clone lies a single base off, so this may be a read error. The rearrangement joins TRBV7-9 to TRBJ2-3; D may be TRBD2 (5 bases). From germline, CDR1 is SEHNR and CDR2 FQNEAQ (reference sequence). CDR3 length: 14 residues. CDR3 in DNA: TGTGCCGGCAGCTCGTGGGAGAGTACAGATACGCAGTATTTT. It translates to CAGSSWESTDTQYF.

A note on this clonotype: A read error may be the cause here, since a much bigger clone is one base away. The CDR3 end shows no conserved phenylalanine or tryptophan, and so a read error is likely. V and J are TRBV7-2 and TRBJ2-3, with 14 bases aligning to TRBD2. The CDR3 extends over 15 amino acids. Germline V gene lookup returns CDR1 SGHTA and CDR2 FQGNSA. J lost 8 bases, V lost 1 base, and 2 bases had no gene match. The CDR3, as DNA: TGTGCCAGCAGCTTAGAAGGGACTAGCGGGAGTACGCAGTATCTT. Translating it yields CASSLEGTSGSTQYL.

The chain employs TRBV10-3 and TRBJ1-2, with TRBD1 matching 7 bases. J gave up 4 bases and V 3 bases, and 14 bases lay outside the gene matches. The CDR3 is made up of 17 amino acids. Germline V gives CDR1 ENHRY, CDR2 SYGVKD. As DNA, the CDR3 is TGTGCCATCAGTGAAGCAGCCAGGGGGAAGTTAACCTATGGCTACACCTTC. Translating it yields CAISEAARGKLTYGYTF.

The sample holds many counts of this clonotype. The rearrangement joins TRBV7-9 to TRBJ2-1; D gene uncertain. CDR3 length: 13 amino acids. V was pared by 3 bases and J by 10 bases, with 13 bases between. The V gene's germline CDR1 is SEHNR and CDR2 FQNEAQ (reference sequence). CDR3 residues: CASSLTLPIEQFF. The CDR3 region has the DNA TGTGCCAGCAGCTTGACCCTCCCGATAGAGCAGTTCTTC.

With respect to this clonotype: A clone one base away is much larger, so this may be a read error. V usage is TRBV25-1 and J usage is TRBJ2-7; 9 nucleotides line up with TRBD1. Germline values: CDR1 MGHDK, CDR2 SYGVNS. The CDR3 extends over 12 amino acids. This CDR3 reads CASSGTGGERYF. CDR3 nucleotides: TGTGCCAGCAGTGGAACAGGGGGCGAGCGGTACTTC.

Note on this clonotype: A much larger clone differs by one base, so this may be a read error. It is likely a read error, because the conserved phenylalanine at the end of the CDR3 is missing. This rearrangement joins TRBV7-9 to TRBJ1-1, with D hard to call. Germline V gives CDR1 SEHNR, CDR2 FQNEAQ (reference sequence). The CDR3 runs 16 residues. Trimming shortened V by 3 bases and J by 0 bases, and 14 bases separated the two germline ends. The CDR3 spells CASSFPSTTMNTEAFL. The DNA of the CDR3 is TGTGCCAGCAGCTTTCCATCCACTACAATGAACACTGAAGCTTTCCTT.

The table lists this clonotype with many counts. The chain uses TRBV2 and TRBJ2-7; TRBD1 or TRBD2 may be the D gene (5 bases each). The germline V gene encodes CDR1 SNHLY and CDR2 FYNNEI. The CDR3 runs 14 residues. Trimming shortened V by 2 bases and J by 6 bases, and 14 bases separated the two germline ends. The CDR3 is CASSEFGATSEQYF. DNA of the CDR3: TGTGCCAGCAGTGAATTCGGGGCCACCAGCGAGCAGTACTTC. Full variable domain (rest looked up from reference TRBV2 and TRBJ2-7): EPEVTQTPSHQVTQMGQEVILRCVPISNHLYFYWYRQILGQKVEFLVSFYNNEISEKSEIFDDQFSVERPDGSNFTLKIRSTKLEDSAMYFCASSEFGATSEQYFGPGTRLTVT.

In regard to this clonotype: Possible read error: a much larger clone is one base away. This CDR3 is CASSQERTVYGQYF. Written as DNA, the CDR3 is TGCGCCAGCAGCCAAGAAAGGACAGTCTACGGGCAGTACTTC. The chain couples TRBV4-3 to TRBJ2-7, with D perhaps matching TRBD1 (6 bases). Germline CDR1 and CDR2: LGHNA and YSLEER. This CDR3 is built from 14 residues.

There are a few counts of this clonotype. The CDR3 DNA reads TGTGCCAGCAGTTCTAGCGGGGGGGGACGGAATGAGCAGTTCTTC. It encodes CASSSSGGGRNEQFF. This chain uses TRBV6-2 or TRBV6-3 with TRBJ2-1, with 12 bases that match TRBD2. The CDR3 totals 15 residues. Losses at the gene ends were 4 bases for V and 7 bases for J; bases not matched to a gene: 5. Germline-derived CDR1 and CDR2 are MNHEY and SVGEGT.

This clonotype was seen ten or more times. The chain uses TRBV2 and TRBJ2-5, with TRBD2 identical over 9 bases. The CDR3 runs to 15 residues. The ends lost 2 bases at V and 5 bases at J; junction bases unmatched: 6. Germline V gene lookup returns CDR1 SNHLY and CDR2 FYNNEI. The CDR3 is CASSESAGGPETQYF. For the CDR3, the DNA is TGTGCCAGCAGTGAATCGGCGGGAGGGCCGGAGACCCAGTACTTC.

This clonotype has at least ten counts. The rearrangement uses TRBV14 and TRBJ1-5, with no clear D. Trimming shortened V by 2 bases and J by 2 bases, and 13 bases separated the two germline ends. This CDR3 region has 16 residues. The germline CDR1 and CDR2 sequences are SGHDN and FVKESK. CDR3: CASSQRTRVGNQPQHF. Here the CDR3 DNA reads TGTGCCAGCAGCCAAAGGACGAGGGTTGGCAATCAGCCCCAGCATTTT.

This clonotype was seen repeatedly, ten times or more. The chain uses TRBV28 and TRBJ2-3, with D possibly called TRBD1 or TRBD2 (5 bases each). The germline V and J ends were trimmed by 5 bases and 2 bases, with 20 bases remaining between them. Germline values: CDR1 MDHEN, CDR2 SYDVKM. The CDR3 covers 17 residues. Written as DNA, the CDR3 is TGTGCCAGCAGTGCAGCGGTCCTGGGGCCATTCACAGATACGCAGTATTTT. Translated, it gives CASSAAVLGPFTDTQYF.

This clonotype was counted only a few times. The chain uses TRBV9 and TRBJ2-5; D unclear. The V end lost 4 bases, the J end lost 2 bases, and 18 bases lay between the germline ends. The germline CDR1 and CDR2 sequences are SGDLS and YYNGEE. There are 16 residues in the CDR3. The CDR3 protein is CASSPSGSDLQETQYF. In DNA, the CDR3 is TGTGCCAGCAGCCCCTCGGGCTCCGACTTACAAGAGACCCAGTACTTC.

A few counts support this clonotype. The CDR3 is CASLGLRITDTQYF. The CDR3 coding sequence is TGTGCCAGCTTGGGACTCCGTATCACAGATACGCAGTATTTT. V and J are TRBV28 and TRBJ2-3, with D possibly matching TRBD2 (6 bases). Germline CDR1 MDHEN, CDR2 SYDVKM. The CDR3 spans 14 residues. The V and J ends lost 8 bases and 2 bases respectively, with 14 bases between them.

CDR3 sequence: CASSLAERKYSTDTQYF. CDR3 bases: TGTGCCAGCAGTTTAGCGGAGCGGAAATATAGCACAGATACGCAGTATTTT. This rearrangement joins TRBV28 to TRBJ2-3, with a tentative D call TRBD2 (5 bases). This CDR3 is 17 amino acids long. Trimming left V 2 bases short and J 0 bases short, with 15 bases between. The germline V gene encodes CDR1 MDHEN and CDR2 SYDVKM.

This clonotype occurred a few times. In nucleotides, the CDR3 is TGTGCCAGCAGTTTGATCGGGCTGGGCACCGGGGAGCTGTTTTTT. Amino acids: CASSLIGLGTGELFF. The chain is built from TRBV28 and TRBJ2-2; D is ambiguous. V lost 3 bases, J lost 4 bases, and 12 bases lay in between. The CDR3 runs to 15 residues. The germline V gene has CDR1 MDHEN and CDR2 SYDVKM.

The chain has TRBV9 and TRBJ2-3, with D tentatively TRBD1 or TRBD2 (5 bases each). Per germline, CDR1 SGDLS and CDR2 YYNGEE. CDR3 size: 17 residues. Between the trimmed V and J ends, which lost 4 bases and 4 bases, there was a span of 22 bases. CDR3 in amino acids: CASSLDGGRHTADTQYF. CDR3 DNA: TGTGCCAGCAGCTTAGATGGGGGTAGGCACACAGCAGATACGCAGTATTTT.

This clonotype has a handful of counts. V is TRBV11-2 and J is TRBJ2-7, with 8 bases matching TRBD2. CDR1 and CDR2 from the germline V gene are SGHAT and FQNNGV. The V and J ends lost 2 bases and 5 bases, in that order; junction bases with no gene match: 5. CDR3 length: 14 amino acids. CDR3 residues: CASSLRTSFHEQYF. In DNA, the CDR3 is TGTGCCAGCAGCTTAAGGACTAGCTTCCACGAGCAGTACTTC.

The V gene is TRBV6-2 or TRBV6-3, the J gene TRBJ1-5, with D hard to call. This CDR3 comprises 13 residues. Trimming removed 6 bases from V and 2 bases from J, with 8 bases in between. The germline gives CDR1 MNHEY, CDR2 SVGEGT. CDR3 nucleotides: TGTGCCAGCAGAGACTGGGGCAATCAGCCCCAGCATTTT. Protein sequence: CASRDWGNQPQHF.

As concerns this clonotype: A much larger clone differs from this one at a single base, so this may be a read error. This chain connects TRBV7-9 to TRBJ2-3; D ambiguous. Germline CDR1 reads SEHNR; CDR2 reads FQNEAQ (reference sequence). The CDR3 extends over 14 amino acids. CDR3 loop: CASGLGPALDTQYF. DNA for the CDR3: TGTGCCAGCGGCTTAGGACCGGCTTTGGATACGCAGTATTTT.

The rearrangement links TRBV11-2 to TRBJ2-3, with 7 bases matching TRBD1. Trimming took 4 bases from V and 0 from J; bases not matched to a gene: 10. The CDR3 covers 17 residues. CDR1 and CDR2 (germline): SGHAT, FQNNGV. In nucleotides, the CDR3 is TGTGCCAGCAGCTCCCCCCGGGGACAGTCTAGCACAGATACGCAGTATTTT. It yields the protein CASSSPRGQSSTDTQYF.

This rearrangement joins TRBV6-1 to TRBJ2-7, with D perhaps assigned TRBD1 or TRBD2 (6 bases each). Trimming left V 7 bases short and J 5 bases short, with 12 bases between. Germline V CDR1 and CDR2: MNHNS, SASEGT. The CDR3 has 12 amino acids. The CDR3 region is CASIGGNHEQYF. The CDR3, as DNA: TGTGCCAGCATAGGGGGGAACCACGAGCAGTACTTC.

The sample holds a few counts of this clonotype. The chain joins TRBV12-3 or TRBV12-4 to TRBJ2-1; 7 positions match TRBD2. The CDR3 length is 11 residues. After removal of 8 bases from V and 12 bases from J, the junction contained 7 bases not matched to a gene. CDR3 sequence reads: CASSGGVWQFF. The CDR3, as DNA: TGTGCCAGCTCGGGAGGAGTTTGGCAGTTCTTC.

The sample holds a few counts of this clonotype. This chain joins TRBV27 and TRBJ1-5; D might be TRBD1 (6 bases). The germline V and J ends were trimmed by 5 bases and 5 bases, with 16 bases remaining between them. The germline V gene has CDR1 MNHEY and CDR2 SMNVEV (reference sequence). The CDR3 loop spans 15 amino acids. The CDR3 DNA is TGTGCCAGCAGTCCGTTGACAGGAGACTATCAGCCCCAGCATTTT. This codes for CASSPLTGDYQPQHF.